This T cell receptor beta chain is drawn from a study of shared clonotypes between healthy human individuals. Study-level results: Sharing of clonotypes among donors was expected to vary with sequencing depth.

The study enrolled healthy HIV-negative adults without recent acute infections or vaccinations as donors. At the deep level, the assay was run. Source study methods: Filtering was not the same, since immunoSEQ gave junction-only sequences without quality scores. Assay: immunoSEQ multiplex PCR; the TCRdb copy retains only in-frame clones and omits some. V and J calls and clone size are those listed in that table; D and trimming were worked out from the DNA. This table has 97,000 or so clones, around half appearing once. This clone was seen only a few times. Its antigen is undetermined. Trimming took 3 bases from V and 2 from J; bases not matched to a gene: 3. The CDR3 runs 15 residues. Germline V gene data show CDR1 as SGHRS and CDR2 as YFSETQ.

The origin of this receptor is a middle-aged woman in good health. Some clones in this sample may be carry-over from other donors' samples. The material sequenced was PBMCs. The rearrangement joins TRBV5-1 to TRBJ2-2; 8 nucleotides match TRBD2. CDR3 in amino acids: CASSSTSANTGELFF. DNA for the CDR3: TGCGCCAGCAGCTCGACTAGCGCAAACACCGGGGAGCTGTTTTTT.